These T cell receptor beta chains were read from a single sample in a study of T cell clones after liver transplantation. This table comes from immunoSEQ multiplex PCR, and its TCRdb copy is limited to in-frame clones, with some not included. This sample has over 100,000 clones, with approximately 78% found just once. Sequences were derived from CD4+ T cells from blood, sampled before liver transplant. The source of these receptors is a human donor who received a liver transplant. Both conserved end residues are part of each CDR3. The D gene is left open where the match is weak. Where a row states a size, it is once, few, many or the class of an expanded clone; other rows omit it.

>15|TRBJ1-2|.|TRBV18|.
TGTGCCAGCTCACAGACCGGGCCCCGGACGGGTGGCTACACCTTC
CASSQTGPRTGGYTF
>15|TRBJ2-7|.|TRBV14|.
TGTGCCAGCAGCCAAGCGGGGTCGAGCTCCTACGAGCAGTACTTC
CASSQAGSSSYEQYF
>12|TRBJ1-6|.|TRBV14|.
TGTGCCAGCAGCCCACTTGGACCGCCCCTCCACTTT
CASSPLGPPLHF
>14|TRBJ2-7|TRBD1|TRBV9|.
TGTGCCAGCAGCGAGAAGACAGGGGGCGTCGAGCAGTACTTC
CASSEKTGGVEQYF
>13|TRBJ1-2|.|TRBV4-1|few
TGCGCCAGCAGCATAGGGACCCGCGGGGGCTACACCTTC
CASSIGTRGGYTF
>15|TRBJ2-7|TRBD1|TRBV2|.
TGTGCCAGCAGCCCCAGGGGGTTTAACTCGGACGAGCAGTACTTC
CASSPRGFNSDEQYF
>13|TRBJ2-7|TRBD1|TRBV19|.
TGTGCCAGTATTCGGGACAGGGCCCACGAGCAGTACTTC
CASIRDRAHEQYF
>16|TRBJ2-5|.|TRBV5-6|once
TGTGCCAGCAGCTTGGTCGGGGGGCTAACCCAAGAGACCCAGTACTTC
CASSLVGGLTQETQYF
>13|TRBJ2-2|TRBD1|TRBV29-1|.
TGCAGCGTTGGAGAGGGGGCCACCGGGGAGCTGTTTTTT
CSVGEGATGELFF
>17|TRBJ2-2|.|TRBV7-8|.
TGTGCCAGCAGCTTAGGAGGAGGGGATTCGAACACCGGGGAGCTGTTTTTT
CASSLGGGDSNTGELFF
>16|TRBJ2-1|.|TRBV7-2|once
TGTGCCAGCAGCTTATTCACGCGGGCAACCCACAATGAGCAGTTCTTC
CASSLFTRATHNEQFF
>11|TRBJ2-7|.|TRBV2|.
TGTGCCAGAGGGCCCAGGGATGAGCAGTACTTC
CARGPRDEQYF
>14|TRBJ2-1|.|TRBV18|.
TGTGCCAGCTCACCACCGCCCGGGGGCAATGAGCAGTTCTTC
CASSPPPGGNEQFF
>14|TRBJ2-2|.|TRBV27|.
TGTGCCAGCAGCCCAGGGGTAGGCACCGGGGAGCTGTTTTTT
CASSPGVGTGELFF
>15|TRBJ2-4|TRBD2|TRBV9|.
TGTGCCAGCTCTACGGGACTACTAGCCAAAAACATTCAGTACTTC
CASSTGLLAKNIQYF
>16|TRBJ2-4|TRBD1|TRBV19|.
TGTGCCAGTAGTATGGGATCGACAGGGGCAGGAAACATTCAGTACTTC
CASSMGSTGAGNIQYF
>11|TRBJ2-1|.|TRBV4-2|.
TGTGCCAGCAGCCAAAGCGATGATTTGTTCTTC
CASSQSDDLFF
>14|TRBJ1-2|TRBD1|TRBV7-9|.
TGTGCCAGCAGCTTATCTCAGGGGGCGCAGGGCTACACCTTC
CASSLSQGAQGYTF
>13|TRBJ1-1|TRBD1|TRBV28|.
TGTGCCAGCAGGACAGGGTTGGGGACTGAAGCTTTCTTT
CASRTGLGTEAFF
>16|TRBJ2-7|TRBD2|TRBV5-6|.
TGTGCCAGCAGCTTTGATCGGCGGGGGGCCTCCTACGAGCAGTACTTC
CASSFDRRGASYEQYF
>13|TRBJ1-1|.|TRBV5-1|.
TGCGCCAGCAGTTGGGGGGCGAACACTGAAGCTTTCTTT
CASSWGANTEAFF
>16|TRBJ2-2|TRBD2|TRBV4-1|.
TGCGCCAGTAAGCCAAGCCCTAGCGGGAGTACCGGGGAGCTGTTTTTT
CASKPSPSGSTGELFF
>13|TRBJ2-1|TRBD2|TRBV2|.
TGTGCCAGCAGCGGACTAGCGGGCGATGAGCAGTTCTTC
CASSGLAGDEQFF